These T cell receptor beta chains were read from a single sample in a study of blood T cell repertoires in COVID-19. TCRdb keeps only in-frame clones here, not all; method: immunoSEQ multiplex PCR. This table holds 250,000 to 300,000 clones, 80% to 90% found once. The sample was PBMCs or T cells enriched from blood (not recorded which). These receptors were obtained from a woman aged 45 to 65 who had recovered from COVID-19. CDR3s include the opening cysteine and the closing phenylalanine or tryptophan. A D gene is named only where the DNA matches it firmly. Only part of the rows carry a size: once, few, many, or a class if the clone is expanded.

CDR3aa | CDR3nt | abundance | v_gene | d_gene | j_gene
CAISDPGTSGSWFF | TGTGCCATCAGTGATCCCGGGACTAGCGGGAGTTGGTTCTTC | . | TRBV10-3 | TRBD2 | TRBJ2-1
CASSESGQGTGQPQHF | TGTGCCAGCAGTGAATCGGGACAGGGTACGGGTCAGCCCCAGCATTTT | . | TRBV6-1 | TRBD1 | TRBJ1-5
CASSFNRGYYGYTF | TGTGCCAGCAGCTTCAACAGGGGCTACTATGGCTACACCTTC | . | TRBV5-4 | TRBD1 | TRBJ1-2
CASSTGDHTIYF | TGTGCCAGCAGTACGGGGGATCACACCATATATTTT | . | TRBV2 | . | TRBJ1-3
CASSKVTGTGARTEAFF | TGTGCCAGCAGCAAAGTTACCGGGACAGGGGCGCGCACTGAAGCTTTCTTT | . | TRBV21-1 | . | TRBJ1-1
CASWYGQGIFGTEAFF | TGTGCCAGTTGGTATGGACAGGGAATTTTCGGCACTGAAGCTTTCTTT | . | TRBV19 | TRBD1 | TRBJ1-1
CASARGNEQFF | TGTGCCAGCGCCCGAGGGAATGAGCAGTTCTTC | . | TRBV6-5 | . | TRBJ2-1
CASSPGQGALNEQFF | TGTGCCAGCTCACCTGGCCAGGGGGCCCTCAATGAGCAGTTCTTC | . | TRBV18 | TRBD1 | TRBJ2-1
CASSQPSGRHYEQYF | TGTGCCAGCAGCCAACCTAGCGGGAGGCACTACGAGCAGTACTTC | . | TRBV3-1/TRBV3-2 | TRBD2 | TRBJ2-7
CASSHPGQLNEKLFF | TGCGCCAGCAGCCACCCCGGACAGCTTAATGAAAAACTGTTTTTT | . | TRBV4-1 | . | TRBJ1-4
CASSLGTGGNSYEQYF | TGTGCCAGCAGCTTAGGGACAGGGGGGAACTCCTACGAGCAGTACTTC | . | TRBV7-9 | TRBD1 | TRBJ2-7
CASRVENIQYF | TGTGCCAGCAGGGTGGAGAACATTCAGTACTTC | once | TRBV2 | . | TRBJ2-4
CASSFHRLAGGPGGETQYF | TGCGCCAGCAGCTTCCACCGACTAGCGGGAGGACCCGGTGGAGAGACCCAGTACTTC | . | TRBV5-1 | TRBD2 | TRBJ2-5
CASSSDRFIGNQPQHF | TGTGCCAGCAGCTCCGACAGATTCATCGGCAATCAGCCCCAGCATTTT | . | TRBV11-2 | . | TRBJ1-5
CASSLRDKPYEQYF | TGTGCCAGCAGCTTAAGGGACAAACCCTACGAGCAGTACTTC | . | TRBV11-3 | . | TRBJ2-7
CASSWDSETQYF | TGTGCCAGCAGCTGGGACTCCGAGACCCAGTACTTC | . | TRBV7-9 | . | TRBJ2-5
CASSQVGQMNTEAFF | TGCGCCAGCAGCCAAGTGGGCCAAATGAACACTGAAGCTTTCTTT | . | TRBV4-1 | . | TRBJ1-1
CASSGGRASYNEQFF | TGTGCCAGCAGCGGAGGGAGAGCTTCCTACAATGAGCAGTTCTTC | few | TRBV9 | . | TRBJ2-1
CASTTGGRVHEQYF | TGTGCCAGCACCACGGGCGGGAGAGTCCACGAGCAGTACTTC | few | TRBV6-5 | TRBD2 | TRBJ2-7
CASSWQGLGYTF | TGTGCCAGCAGTTGGCAGGGGTTGGGCTACACCTTC | . | TRBV25-1 | . | TRBJ1-2
CASSSPRDTNTEAFF | TGTGCCAGCAGTTCCCCCCGGGACACGAACACTGAAGCTTTCTTT | . | TRBV28 | . | TRBJ1-1
CASSEILSDSNEKLFF | TGTGCCAGCAGTGAGATCCTGTCGGACAGTAATGAAAAACTGTTTTTT | . | TRBV6-1 | . | TRBJ1-4
CASSLVTGTGLGEQYF | TGTGCCAGCAGTTTGGTTACGGGGACAGGGTTGGGCGAGCAGTACTTC | once | TRBV28 | TRBD1 | TRBJ2-7
CASSPTLATSTDTQYF | TGTGCCAGCTCACCCACACTAGCGACTAGCACAGATACGCAGTATTTT | . | TRBV18 | TRBD2 | TRBJ2-3
CASSTGDTQYF | TGTGCCAGTAGTACGGGAGATACGCAGTATTTT | once | TRBV19 | . | TRBJ2-3
CSAEVAGTEAFF | TGCAGCGCCGAGGTAGCGGGCACTGAAGCTTTCTTT | once | TRBV29-1 | . | TRBJ1-1
CASSVGVGLALSNEQFF | TGTGCCAGCAGCGTAGGGGTGGGACTAGCCCTCTCCAATGAGCAGTTCTTC | . | TRBV9 | TRBD2 | TRBJ2-1
CASSGTWGGYTF | TGCGCCAGCAGTGGGACTTGGGGAGGCTACACCTTC | . | TRBV10-2 | . | TRBJ1-2
CASLPGTAVNQPQHF | TGTGCCAGCCTCCCCGGGACAGCCGTCAATCAGCCCCAGCATTTT | . | TRBV2 | TRBD1 | TRBJ1-5
CASTYPYSGANVLTF | TGTGCCAGTACCTATCCCTACTCTGGGGCCAACGTCCTGACTTTC | . | TRBV19 | . | TRBJ2-6
CASSLAGPGGDTQYF | TGTGCCAGCAGCTTGGCAGGGCCGGGGGGAGATACGCAGTATTTT | . | TRBV5-6 | TRBD2 | TRBJ2-3
CASSLTGTNNEQFF | TGCGCCAGCAGCTTAACGGGAACGAACAATGAGCAGTTCTTC | . | TRBV5-1 | . | TRBJ2-1
CASSLRTSGAKRGDEQFF | TGTGCCAGCAGCTTAAGGACTAGCGGGGCTAAACGGGGGGATGAGCAGTTCTTC | . | TRBV11-2 | TRBD2 | TRBJ2-1
CASTLGGTFSYNEQFF | TGTGCCAGCACTTTGGGGGGGACATTCTCCTACAATGAGCAGTTCTTC | . | TRBV28 | . | TRBJ2-1
CASSFSQNYGYTF | TGTGCCAGCAGTTTTTCCCAGAACTATGGCTACACCTTC | . | TRBV27 | . | TRBJ1-2
CASSSEAGGLYGYTF | TGTGCCAGCAGCTCAGAAGCAGGGGGCTTGTATGGCTACACCTTC | few | TRBV14 | TRBD1 | TRBJ1-2
CASCPGHNTDTQYF | TGTGCCAGTTGTCCGGGACACAACACAGATACGCAGTATTTT | . | TRBV6-5 | . | TRBJ2-3
CASSSWTSGTDTQYF | TGTGCCAGCAGCTCCTGGACTAGCGGGACAGATACGCAGTATTTT | . | TRBV7-2 | TRBD2 | TRBJ2-3
CASSPQGARNTEAFF | TGTGCCAGCTCACCACAGGGGGCTCGGAACACTGAAGCTTTCTTT | . | TRBV18 | TRBD1 | TRBJ1-1
CASSPSSGGITEAFF | TGTGCCAGCAGCCCCTCGTCGGGGGGGATCACTGAAGCTTTCTTT | . | TRBV28 | . | TRBJ1-1
CASSLGEAGDTQYF | TGTGCCAGCAGCTTAGGTGAGGCCGGGGATACGCAGTATTTT | once | TRBV7-9 | . | TRBJ2-3
CASNTGNTEAFF | TGTGCCAGCAATACAGGGAACACTGAAGCTTTCTTT | many | TRBV2 | . | TRBJ1-1
CASSLRTGENQPQHF | TGTGCCAGCAGCTTAAGGACAGGGGAGAATCAGCCCCAGCATTTT | . | TRBV7-6 | TRBD1 | TRBJ1-5